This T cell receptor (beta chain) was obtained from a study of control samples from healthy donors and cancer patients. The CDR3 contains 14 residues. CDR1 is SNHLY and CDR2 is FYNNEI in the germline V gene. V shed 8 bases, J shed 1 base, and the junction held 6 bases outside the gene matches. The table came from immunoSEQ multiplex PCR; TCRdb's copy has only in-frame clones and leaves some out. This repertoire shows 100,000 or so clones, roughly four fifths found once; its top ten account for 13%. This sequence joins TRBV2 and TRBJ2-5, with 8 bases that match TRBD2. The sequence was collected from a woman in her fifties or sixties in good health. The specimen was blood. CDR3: CASGERGSQETQYF. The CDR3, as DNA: TGTGCCAGCGGGGAGCGGGGGAGCCAAGAGACCCAGTACTTC.